This T cell receptor (beta chain) was sequenced during a study of T cell responses to AZD1222 COVID-19 vaccine. Here immunoSEQ multiplex PCR was the method, and the copy in TCRdb shows in-frame clones only, minus some. The top ten hold 8% to 9.5% of the sample, which has tens of thousands of clones, nearly 90% seen once. The sequence derives from an adult in good health. The source material was peripheral blood, sampled on day 0 of AZD1222 vaccination.

CDR3 sequence: CASAEQGGNQPQHF. CDR3 sequence (DNA): TGTGCCAGCGCGGAGCAGGGTGGGAATCAGCCCCAGCATTTT. The chain uses TRBV18 and TRBJ1-5; maybe TRBD1 (5 bases). Trimming left V 8 bases short and J 4 bases short, with 15 bases between. The CDR3 totals 14 residues. CDR1 is KGHSH and CDR2 is LQKENI in the germline V gene.